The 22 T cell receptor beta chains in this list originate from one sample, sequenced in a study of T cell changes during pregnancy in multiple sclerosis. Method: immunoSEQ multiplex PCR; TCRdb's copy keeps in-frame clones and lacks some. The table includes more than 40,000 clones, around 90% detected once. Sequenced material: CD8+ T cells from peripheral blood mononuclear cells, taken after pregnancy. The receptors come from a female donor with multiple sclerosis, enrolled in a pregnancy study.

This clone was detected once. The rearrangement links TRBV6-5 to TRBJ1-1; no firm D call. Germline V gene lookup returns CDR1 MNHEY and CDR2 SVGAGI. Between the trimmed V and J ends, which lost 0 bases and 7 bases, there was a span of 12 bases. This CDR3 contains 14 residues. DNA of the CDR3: TGTGCCAGCAGTTACTCCCGCGGCGGGGATGAAGCTTTCTTT. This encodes CASSYSRGGDEAFF.

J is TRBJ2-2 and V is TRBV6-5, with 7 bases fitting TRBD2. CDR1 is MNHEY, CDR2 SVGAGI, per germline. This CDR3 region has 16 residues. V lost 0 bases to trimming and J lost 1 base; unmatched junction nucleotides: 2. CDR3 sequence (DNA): TGTGCCAGCAGTTACTCCCCGGGGGGGAACACCGGGGAGCTGTTTTTT. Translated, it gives CASSYSPGGNTGELFF.

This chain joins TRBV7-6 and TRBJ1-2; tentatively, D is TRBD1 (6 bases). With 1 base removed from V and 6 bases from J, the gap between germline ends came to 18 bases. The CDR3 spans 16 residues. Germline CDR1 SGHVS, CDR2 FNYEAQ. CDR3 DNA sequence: TGTGCCAGCAGCTTAGGGGGTGTCTGGGACACCCATGGCTACACCTTC. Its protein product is CASSLGGVWDTHGYTF.

CDR3 nucleotide sequence: TGCGCCAGCAGCCCGCAGGGAGGCACCGGGGAGCTGTTTTTT. Translated, it gives CASSPQGGTGELFF. The chain links TRBV4-3 to TRBJ2-2; perhaps TRBD2 as D (6 bases). Trimming removed 4 bases from V and 4 bases from J, with 10 bases in between. The CDR3 length is 14 residues. Germline assignment: CDR1 LGHNA and CDR2 YSLEER.

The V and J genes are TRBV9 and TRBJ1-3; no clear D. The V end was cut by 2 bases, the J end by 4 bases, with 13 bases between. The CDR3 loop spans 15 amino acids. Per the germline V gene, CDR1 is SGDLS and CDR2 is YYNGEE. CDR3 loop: CASSVATDSGNTIYF. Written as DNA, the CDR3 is TGTGCCAGCAGCGTCGCTACAGATTCCGGAAACACCATATATTTT.

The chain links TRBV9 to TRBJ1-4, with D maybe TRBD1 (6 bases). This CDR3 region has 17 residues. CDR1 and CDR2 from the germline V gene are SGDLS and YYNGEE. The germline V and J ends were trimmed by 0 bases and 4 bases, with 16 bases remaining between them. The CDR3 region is CASSVGHWGPNNEKLFF. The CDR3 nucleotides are TGTGCCAGCAGCGTAGGTCATTGGGGGCCAAATAATGAAAAACTGTTTTTT.

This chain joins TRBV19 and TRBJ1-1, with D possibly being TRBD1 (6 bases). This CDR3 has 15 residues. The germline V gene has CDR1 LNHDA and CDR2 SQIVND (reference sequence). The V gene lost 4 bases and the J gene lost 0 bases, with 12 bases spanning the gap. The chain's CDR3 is CASSTGQLLNTEAFF. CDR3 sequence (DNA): TGTGCCAGTAGTACTGGACAGTTACTGAACACTGAAGCTTTCTTT.

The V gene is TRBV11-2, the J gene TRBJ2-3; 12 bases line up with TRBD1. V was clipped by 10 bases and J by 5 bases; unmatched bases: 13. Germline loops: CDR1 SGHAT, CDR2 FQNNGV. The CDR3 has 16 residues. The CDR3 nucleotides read TGTGCCATCGATGCCGGGACAGGGGGCTTCGGAGATACGCAGTATTTT. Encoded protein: CAIDAGTGGFGDTQYF.

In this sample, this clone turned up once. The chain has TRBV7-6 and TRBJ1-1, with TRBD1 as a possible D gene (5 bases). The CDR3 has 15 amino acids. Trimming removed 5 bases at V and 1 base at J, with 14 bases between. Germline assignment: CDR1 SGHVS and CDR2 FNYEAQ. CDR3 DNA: TGTGCCAGCAGCGTCCGACAGTCGTGGAACACTGAAGCTTTCTTT. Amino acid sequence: CASSVRQSWNTEAFF. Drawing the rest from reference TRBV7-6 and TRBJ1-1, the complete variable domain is GAGVSQSPRYKVTKRGQDVALRCDPISGHVSLYWYRQALGQGPEFLTYFNYEAQQDKSGLPNDRFSAERPEGSISTLTIQRTEQRDSAMYRCASSVRQSWNTEAFFGQGTRLTVV.

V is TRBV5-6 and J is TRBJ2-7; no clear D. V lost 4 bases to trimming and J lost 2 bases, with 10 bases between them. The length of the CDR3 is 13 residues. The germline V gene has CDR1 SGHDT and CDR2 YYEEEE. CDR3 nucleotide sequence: TGTGCCAGCAGCCACGACTTCACCTACGAGCAGTACTTC. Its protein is CASSHDFTYEQYF.

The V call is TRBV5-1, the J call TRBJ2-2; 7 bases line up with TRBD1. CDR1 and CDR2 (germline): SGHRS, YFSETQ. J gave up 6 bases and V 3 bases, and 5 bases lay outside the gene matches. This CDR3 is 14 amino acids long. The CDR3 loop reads CASSSGTAAGELFF. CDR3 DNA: TGCGCCAGCAGCTCCGGGACAGCTGCCGGGGAGCTGTTTTTT.

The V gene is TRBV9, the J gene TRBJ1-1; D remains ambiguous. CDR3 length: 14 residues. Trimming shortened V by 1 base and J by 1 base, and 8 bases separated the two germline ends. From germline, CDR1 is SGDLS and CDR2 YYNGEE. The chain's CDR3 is CASSVSVTNTEAFF. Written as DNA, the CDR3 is TGTGCCAGCAGCGTATCAGTCACGAACACTGAAGCTTTCTTT.

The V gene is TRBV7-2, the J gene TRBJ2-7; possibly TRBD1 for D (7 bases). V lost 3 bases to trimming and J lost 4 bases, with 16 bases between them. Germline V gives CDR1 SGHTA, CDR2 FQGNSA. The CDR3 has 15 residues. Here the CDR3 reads CASSFNAGQSYEQYF. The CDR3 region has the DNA TGTGCCAGCAGCTTTAACGCGGGACAGTCTTACGAGCAGTACTTC.

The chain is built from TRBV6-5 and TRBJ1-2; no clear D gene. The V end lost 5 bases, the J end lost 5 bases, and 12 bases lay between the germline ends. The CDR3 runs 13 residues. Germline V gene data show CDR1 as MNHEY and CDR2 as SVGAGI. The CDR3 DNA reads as TGTGCCAGCAGTGGCGGAGATGGATATGGCTACACCTTC. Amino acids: CASSGGDGYGYTF.

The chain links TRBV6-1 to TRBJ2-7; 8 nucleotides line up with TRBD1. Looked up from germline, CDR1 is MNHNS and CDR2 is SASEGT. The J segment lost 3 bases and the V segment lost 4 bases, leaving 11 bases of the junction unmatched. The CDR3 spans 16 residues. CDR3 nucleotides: TGTGCCAGCAGTGTCCCCGCCGGGACAGGCGTCTACGAGCAGTACTTC. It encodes CASSVPAGTGVYEQYF.

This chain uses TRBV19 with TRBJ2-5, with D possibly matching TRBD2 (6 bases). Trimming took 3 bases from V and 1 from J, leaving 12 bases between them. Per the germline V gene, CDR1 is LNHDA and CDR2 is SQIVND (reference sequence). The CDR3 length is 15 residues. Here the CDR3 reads CASSITGGTQETQYF. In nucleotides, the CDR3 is TGTGCCAGTAGTATTACGGGCGGGACCCAAGAGACCCAGTACTTC.

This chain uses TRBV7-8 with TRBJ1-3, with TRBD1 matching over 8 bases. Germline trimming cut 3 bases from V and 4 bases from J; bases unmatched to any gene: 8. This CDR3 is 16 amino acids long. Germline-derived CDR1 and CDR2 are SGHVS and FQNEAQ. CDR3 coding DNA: TGTGCCAGCAGCTTCACCAGGACAGGGAAAGGAAACACCATATATTTT. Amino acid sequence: CASSFTRTGKGNTIYF.

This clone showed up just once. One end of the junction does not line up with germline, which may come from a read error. The DNA for the CDR3 is TGTGCCAGGACCTCCGGGACAGGGGGTGAAAAACCGTTTTTT. As protein: CARTSGTGGEKPFF. The chain couples TRBV25-1 to TRBJ1-4; 11 positions agree with TRBD1. CDR1 and CDR2 (germline): MGHDK, SYGVNS. CDR3 length: 14 amino acids.

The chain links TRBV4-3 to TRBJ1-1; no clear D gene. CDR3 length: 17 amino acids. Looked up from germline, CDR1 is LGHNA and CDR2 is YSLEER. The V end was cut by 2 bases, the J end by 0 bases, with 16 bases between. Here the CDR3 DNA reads TGCGCCAGCAGCCAACGGGTTGTTGGAAACATGAACACTGAAGCTTTCTTT. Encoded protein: CASSQRVVGNMNTEAFF.

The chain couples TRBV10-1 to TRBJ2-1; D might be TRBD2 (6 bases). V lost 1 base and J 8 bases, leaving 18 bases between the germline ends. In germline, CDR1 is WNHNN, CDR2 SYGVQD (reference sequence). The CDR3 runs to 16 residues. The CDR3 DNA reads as TGCGCCAGCAGTGAGTGGAGGGATGGGCCATCCGATGAGCAGTTCTTC. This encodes CASSEWRDGPSDEQFF.

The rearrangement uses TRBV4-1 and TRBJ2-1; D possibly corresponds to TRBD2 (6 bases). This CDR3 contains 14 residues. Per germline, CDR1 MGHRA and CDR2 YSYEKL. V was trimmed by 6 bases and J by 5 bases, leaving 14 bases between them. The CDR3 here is CASRRGDLDNEQFF. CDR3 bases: TGCGCCAGCAGGAGAGGGGACTTAGACAATGAGCAGTTCTTC.

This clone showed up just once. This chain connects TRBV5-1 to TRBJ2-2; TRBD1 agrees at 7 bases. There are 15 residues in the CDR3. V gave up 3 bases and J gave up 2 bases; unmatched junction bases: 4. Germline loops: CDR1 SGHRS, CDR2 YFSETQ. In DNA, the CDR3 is TGCGCCAGCAGCTGGGGGACAGTAAACACCGGGGAGCTGTTTTTT. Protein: CASSWGTVNTGELFF.